The rows below give T cell receptor beta chains drawn from one sample of a study of cytomegalovirus exposure and HLA in healthy donors. Sequencing was performed with immunoSEQ multiplex PCR; in TCRdb, only in-frame clones are kept and a portion is missing. The data contain under 200,000 clones, over 75% of them singletons. Sequencing was carried out using PBMCs. These receptors came from a woman aged 18-29 years in good health and CMV-seronegative. Both conserved end residues are trimmed from each CDR3.

>TRBJ2-3|TRBV5-4
ASSNRGTTDTQY
>TRBJ2-7|TRBV7-9
ASSSGTASYEQY
>TRBJ1-2|TRBV19
ASSIFGDYGYT
>TRBJ1-1|TRBV7-3
ASSLGGRNTEAF
>TRBJ2-3|TRBV18
ASSPRETDTQY
>TRBJ2-1|TRBV7-9
ASSLAHGESGNEQF
>TRBJ1-1|TRBV6-1
ASSLGANTEAF
>TRBJ2-7|TRBV27
ASSLAVSSYEQY
>TRBJ1-6|TRBV27
ASSFEQGNSPLH
>TRBJ1-6|TRBV5-4
ASSAGTGVNSPLH
>TRBJ1-1|TRBV9
ASSVALQGRTEAF